The entry below gives a single TCR beta chain sequence along with its context. The antigen remains unidentified. These data are taken from a study of monozygotic twins with cystic fibrosis. Findings of the study overall: Clonality was generally low (median approximately 0.009), higher in the most severe patients. J usage was most co-twin-similar in 8 of 16 pairs, V in 13.

Repertoires were generated with immunoSEQ multiplex PCR, while TCRdb's copy carries only in-frame clones and drops some. Among 20,000 or so clones, about 86% were seen once, and the ten largest hold approximately 1.3%. The V and J ends lost 2 bases and 2 bases respectively, with 12 bases between them. The CDR3 runs 15 residues. Germline CDR1 MNHNY, CDR2 SVGAGI (reference sequence). Input material: blood. The rearrangement joins TRBV6-6 to TRBJ1-2; D is unclear. The receptor comes from a woman in her thirties with cystic fibrosis. For the CDR3, the DNA is TGTGCCAGCAGTTACGCAGAGACAAGGAACTATGGCTACACCTTC. Its protein product is CASSYAETRNYGYTF.